This TCR beta chain comes out of a study of blood T cell repertoires in COVID-19. For the study at large: Specimens from acute and convalescent COVID-19 originated in the United States, Italy and Spain. The analysed material was cDNA or gDNA that came from T cells, B-cell-depleted T cells, or PBMCs.

Germline CDR1 is SGHNT and CDR2 is YYREEE (reference sequence). The CDR3 extends over 15 amino acids. Unmatched junction bases numbered 13, after V lost 4 bases and J lost 9 bases. Per the study methods: Nucleated cell counts were estimated from reference gene primer amplification. Clones were read by immunoSEQ multiplex PCR, and TCRdb kept only the in-frame ones, dropping some. The DNA was the basis for D and trimming; V, J and clone size are from that table. The sample has fewer than 200,000 clones, 90% to 95% seen once. The TCR comes from a woman aged 50 to 60 with acute or convalescent COVID-19. J is TRBJ2-1 and V is TRBV5-4; TRBD2 aligns across 7 bases. Sequencing used peripheral blood. The DNA of the CDR3 is TGTGCCAGCAGCGAGGGACTATCCCTAGATGGTGAGCAGTTCTTC. It yields the protein CASSEGLSLDGEQFF. The whole variable domain, filled in from reference TRBV5-4 and TRBJ2-1, reads ETGVTQSPTHLIKTRGQQVTLRCSSQSGHNTVSWYQQALGQGPQFIFQYYREEENGRGNFPPRFSGLQFPNYSSELNVNALELDDSALYLCASSEGLSLDGEQFFGPGTRLTVL.